This T cell receptor (beta chain) was recorded in a study of blood T cell repertoires in COVID-19. For the study at large: Collection of acute and convalescent COVID-19 samples took place in the United States, Italy and Spain. The analysed material was cDNA or gDNA that came from T cells, B-cell-depleted T cells, or PBMCs.

With 7 bases removed from V and 5 bases from J, the gap between germline ends came to 17 bases. There are 14 residues in the CDR3. Germline V gene lookup returns CDR1 MNHEY and CDR2 SVGAGI. Per the original data handling: Amplification with reference gene primers provided the estimates of nucleated cell counts. The protocol was immunoSEQ multiplex PCR, while the TCRdb copy is restricted to in-frame clones and leaves out a portion. V and J calls and clone size are those listed in that table; D and trimming were worked out from the DNA. The data contain over 250,000 clones, 80% to 90% of them singletons.

The rearrangement joins TRBV6-5 to TRBJ1-1; perhaps TRBD1 as D (5 bases). The material sequenced was peripheral blood. The sequence came from a woman between 45 and 65 years old who had recovered from COVID-19. CDR3 bases: TGTGCCAGCATGCCGGGCGGGGGGGATACTGAAGCTTTCTTT. Its translation: CASMPGGGDTEAFF.